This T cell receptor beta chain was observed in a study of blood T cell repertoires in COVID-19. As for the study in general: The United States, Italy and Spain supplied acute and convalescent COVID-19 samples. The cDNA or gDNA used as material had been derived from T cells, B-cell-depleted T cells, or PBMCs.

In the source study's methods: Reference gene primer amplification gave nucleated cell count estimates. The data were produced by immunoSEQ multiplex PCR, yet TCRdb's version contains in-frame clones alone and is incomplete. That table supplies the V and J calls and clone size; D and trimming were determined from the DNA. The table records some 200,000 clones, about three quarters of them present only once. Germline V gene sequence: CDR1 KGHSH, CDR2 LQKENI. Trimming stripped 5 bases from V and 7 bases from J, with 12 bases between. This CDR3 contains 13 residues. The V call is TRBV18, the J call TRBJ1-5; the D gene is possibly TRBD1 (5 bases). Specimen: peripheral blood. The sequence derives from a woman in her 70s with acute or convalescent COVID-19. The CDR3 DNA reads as TGTGCCAGCTCATCAGGGTCGGAACAGCCCCAGCATTTT. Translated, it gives CASSSGSEQPQHF.